The following is a T cell receptor beta chain sequence with its context. Trimming removed 4 bases from V and 4 bases from J, with 8 bases in between. The germline V gene has CDR1 KGHDR and CDR2 SFDVKD. The length of the CDR3 is 13 residues. This sample is drawn from a study of CD8 T cells in Susac syndrome. Across the whole study: Eight or nine of the sequenced Susac syndrome patients were in remission, and more than 5 had active disease. When blood was drawn, patients with Susac syndrome were on intravenous immunoglobulin alone, on corticosteroids, or therapy-naive.

The authors sequenced TCR beta from blood CD8+ and CD4+ T cells. Reverse transcription used roughly 0.5 to 1 ug RNA and random hexamers. An immunoSEQ multiplex PCR amplified TCR beta CDR3 over 54 Vbeta and 13 Jbeta. TCRdb re-called the immunoSEQ multiplex PCR reads with MiXCR, one entry per CDR3 protein. This sample yields roughly 140,000 distinct CDR3 sequences, of which roughly 95% are seen a single time; around 0.08% belongs to the top ten. The source is a human donor with Susac syndrome. The sample was CD4+ T cells from PBMCs. The chain combines TRBV24-1 with TRBJ2-3, with a possible D match to TRBD1 (6 bases). The CDR3 DNA reads as TGTGCCACCAGTGACCCAGGGGCAGATACGCAGTATTTT. Translation: CATSDPGADTQYF.